These 23 T cell receptor beta chains share one sample of origin, sequenced in a study of T cells after somatic rescue of genetic block. Method: immunoSEQ multiplex PCR; TCRdb's copy keeps in-frame clones and lacks some. The repertoire consists of approximately 70,000 clones, with roughly 88% occurring once and the leading ten covering approximately 2.7%. Sequenced: peripheral blood mononuclear cells (PBMCs). The receptors derive from a man aged 25-40 years.

The J gene is TRBJ2-2, the V gene TRBV7-7; D remains ambiguous. V was cut by 5 bases and J by 7 bases, with 8 bases left in between. CDR3 length: 12 residues. Looked up from germline, CDR1 is SSHAT and CDR2 is FNYEAQ (reference sequence). CDR3 protein: CASSPEDGELFF. The CDR3 DNA reads as TGTGCCAGCAGCCCAGAGGACGGGGAGCTGTTTTTT.

This chain uses TRBV10-3 with TRBJ2-7, with D unclear. The V gene's germline CDR1 is ENHRY and CDR2 SYGVKD. Trimming took off 4 bases at V and 0 bases at J, with 4 bases between the two ends. CDR3 length: 12 amino acids. CDR3 nucleotides: TGTGCCATCAGTGCAACCTCCTACGAGCAGTACTTC. As protein: CAISATSYEQYF.

This chain joins TRBV7-9 and TRBJ2-1, with 8 bases lining up with TRBD2. The germline V gene encodes CDR1 SEHNR and CDR2 FQNEAQ (reference sequence). The trim removed 0 bases at V and 0 bases at J, leaving 10 bases unmatched. This CDR3 region has 19 residues. CDR3 amino acids: CASSLALIGGGSSYNEQFF. The CDR3 DNA reads TGTGCCAGCAGCTTAGCCTTAATCGGCGGGGGGTCCTCCTACAATGAGCAGTTCTTC.

V and J are TRBV5-4 and TRBJ1-2; TRBD1 agrees at 7 bases. V dropped 4 bases and J dropped 4; count of bases not matched to a gene: 7. CDR3 size: 14 residues. Germline values: CDR1 SGHNT, CDR2 YYREEE (reference sequence). The CDR3 sequence: CASSPSTGIYGYTF. Here the CDR3 DNA reads TGTGCCAGCAGCCCCTCGACAGGGATCTATGGCTACACCTTC.

This chain uses TRBV7-2 with TRBJ1-5; TRBD1 matches at 9 bases. Trimming at V came to 2 bases and at J to 6 bases, leaving 5 bases not matched to a gene. The CDR3 has 15 residues. The germline V gene encodes CDR1 SGHTA and CDR2 FQGNSA. The CDR3, as DNA: TGTGCCAGCAGCTTATACGGACAGGGGAGTCAGCCCCAGCATTTT. It is translated as CASSLYGQGSQPQHF. Combining the CDR3 with reference TRBV7-2 and TRBJ1-5 gives the whole variable domain GAGVSQSPSNKVTEKGKDVELRCDPISGHTALYWYRQSLGQGLEFLIYFQGNSAPDKSGLPSDRFSAERTGGSVSTLTIQRTQQEDSAVYLCASSLYGQGSQPQHFGDGTRLSIL.

The chain joins TRBV10-3 to TRBJ2-5; 9 nucleotides line up with TRBD1. From germline, CDR1 is ENHRY and CDR2 SYGVKD. The CDR3 length is 14 residues. Trimming at V came to 7 bases and at J to 5 bases, leaving 8 bases not matched to a gene. The CDR3 protein is CAINEGTGLETQYF. In DNA form, the CDR3 reads TGTGCCATCAACGAGGGGACAGGGCTTGAGACCCAGTACTTC.

The chain has TRBV2 and TRBJ2-3; 12 bases agree with TRBD2. The CDR3 sequence is 15 residues long. V was pared by 2 bases and J by 3 bases, with 0 bases of the junction left unmatched. Germline CDR1 is SNHLY and CDR2 is FYNNEI. The CDR3 protein is CASSELAGGTDTQYF. CDR3 in DNA: TGTGCCAGCAGTGAACTAGCGGGGGGGACAGATACGCAGTATTTT.

V and J are TRBV27 and TRBJ2-7; 9 bases agree with TRBD1. The CDR3 runs 17 residues. V lost 6 bases, J lost 2 bases, and 14 bases stayed unmatched. Germline V gene lookup returns CDR1 MNHEY and CDR2 SMNVEV (reference sequence). The CDR3 loop reads CASRMSNWGTGPYEQYF. CDR3 in DNA: TGTGCCAGCAGGATGTCAAATTGGGGGACAGGGCCCTACGAGCAGTACTTC.

The chain couples TRBV5-4 to TRBJ2-4, with D unresolved. Germline V lookup: CDR1 SGHNT, CDR2 YYREEE (reference sequence). V dropped 2 bases and J dropped 7 bases, with 19 bases sitting between them. The CDR3 is 16 amino acids. This chain's CDR3 is CASSFGSGMGSNIQYF. The CDR3 DNA sequence: TGTGCCAGCAGCTTTGGTTCTGGGATGGGTAGTAACATTCAGTACTTC.

The V and J genes are TRBV4-2 and TRBJ2-1, with TRBD2 identical over 7 bases. Germline trimming cut 0 bases from V and 4 bases from J; bases unmatched to any gene: 3. The germline CDR1 and CDR2 sequences are LGHNA and YNFKEQ. The CDR3 loop spans 15 amino acids. The CDR3 DNA is TGTGCCAGCAGCCAAGATAAGCGGGGATACAATGAGCAGTTCTTC. Protein: CASSQDKRGYNEQFF.

The J gene is TRBJ1-1, the V gene TRBV14, with a possible D match to TRBD1 (6 bases). The CDR3 extends over 15 amino acids. From germline, CDR1 is SGHDN and CDR2 FVKESK. V gave up 5 bases and J gave up 1 base, with 14 bases separating them. The DNA for the CDR3 is TGTGCCAGCAGCTTACAGGACAGTTCGAACACTGAAGCTTTCTTT. Its translation is CASSLQDSSNTEAFF.

The V call is TRBV6-1, the J call TRBJ2-2, with 10 bases lining up with TRBD2. There are 15 residues in the CDR3. The trim removed 8 bases at V and 1 base at J, leaving 4 bases unmatched. Germline-derived CDR1 and CDR2 are MNHNS and SASEGT. The CDR3 loop is CASVRTSGNTGELFF. The CDR3 DNA follows: TGTGCCAGCGTAAGGACTAGCGGGAACACCGGGGAGCTGTTTTTT.

The gene calls are TRBV25-1 and TRBJ1-6; D may be TRBD1 (6 bases). Germline V lookup: CDR1 MGHDK, CDR2 SYGVNS. This CDR3 is built from 16 residues. V was cut by 1 base and J by 6 bases, with 13 bases left in between. Here the CDR3 reads CASSEFGGLLNSPLHF. The CDR3 region has the DNA TGTGCCAGCAGTGAATTTGGGGGCCTCCTTAATTCACCCCTCCACTTT.

This rearrangement joins TRBV5-1 to TRBJ2-5, with TRBD1 matching 7 bases. This CDR3 has 15 amino acids. Losses at the gene ends were 4 bases for V and 2 bases for J; bases not matched to a gene: 8. In germline, CDR1 is SGHRS, CDR2 YFSETQ. CDR3 DNA sequence: TGCGCCAGCAGCCCGAGAGGCAGGGGGCAAGAGACCCAGTACTTC. The encoded protein is CASSPRGRGQETQYF.

V usage is TRBV5-4 and J usage is TRBJ1-2, with D possibly being TRBD1 (5 bases). V was pared by 3 bases and J by 1 base, with 13 bases between. The CDR3 sequence is 15 residues long. Germline-derived CDR1 and CDR2 are SGHNT and YYREEE (reference sequence). The CDR3 sequence is CASSSASGGNYGYTF. CDR3 nucleotides: TGTGCCAGCAGCTCAGCTAGTGGGGGTAACTATGGCTACACCTTC.

This sequence joins TRBV4-3 and TRBJ2-7; D assignment may be TRBD1 or TRBD2 (7 bases each). The CDR3 is made up of 16 amino acids. V lost 1 base, J lost 1 base, and 14 bases lay in between. CDR1 LGHNA and CDR2 YSLEER come from the germline V gene. The CDR3 DNA sequence: TGCGCCAGCAGCCAAGCTGCCAGGGGGGGGTCCTACGAGCAGTACTTC. Its translation is CASSQAARGGSYEQYF.

The chain uses TRBV10-3 and TRBJ2-2, with 10 positions matching TRBD2. The CDR3 spans 17 residues. Germline CDR1 and CDR2: ENHRY and SYGVKD. The V and J ends lost 0 bases and 2 bases, in that order; junction bases with no gene match: 3. This chain's CDR3 is CAISESTSGANTGELFF. CDR3 coding DNA: TGTGCCATCAGTGAGTCCACTAGCGGGGCCAACACCGGGGAGCTGTTTTTT.

The chain is built from TRBV19 and TRBJ1-3; D uncertain. Trimming removed 1 base at V and 2 bases at J, with 9 bases between. The CDR3 has 15 residues. The V gene's germline CDR1 is LNHDA and CDR2 SQIVND (reference sequence). The CDR3 DNA reads TGTGCCAGTAGTATAGTCCGGGCAGCTGGAAACACCATATATTTT. Translation: CASSIVRAAGNTIYF. Variable domain in full (rest from reference TRBV19 and TRBJ1-3): DGGITQSPKYLFRKEGQNVTLSCEQNLNHDAMYWYRQDPGQGLRLIYYSQIVNDFQKGDIAEGYSVSREKKESFPLTVTSAQKNPTAFYLCASSIVRAAGNTIYFGEGSWLTVV.

The chain has TRBV27 and TRBJ2-1; 10 bases are shared with TRBD1. The junction had 8 bases not matched to a gene; V was cut back by 7 bases and J by 8 bases. The CDR3 contains 14 residues. The germline gives CDR1 MNHEY, CDR2 SMNVEV (reference sequence). CDR3 DNA sequence: TGTGCCAGCACAGCGACAGGGGGCTGGCATGAGCAGTTCTTC. This encodes CASTATGGWHEQFF.

The chain links TRBV7-6 to TRBJ2-1, with D unclear. V shed 8 bases and J shed 0 bases, with 14 bases lying between them. CDR3 size: 15 residues. The germline gives CDR1 SGHVS, CDR2 FNYEAQ. CDR3 sequence (DNA): TGTGCCAGCGCCTCACTGCTAAGCTCCTACAATGAGCAGTTCTTC. Its protein product is CASASLLSSYNEQFF.

This chain uses TRBV2 with TRBJ1-4; D call uncertain. This CDR3 is 15 amino acids long. CDR1 SNHLY and CDR2 FYNNEI come from the germline V gene. Between the trimmed V and J ends, which lost 1 base and 0 bases, there was a span of 6 bases. The CDR3 DNA sequence: TGTGCCAGCAGTGAAGACGGCGCAACTAATGAAAAACTGTTTTTT. Translation: CASSEDGATNEKLFF. The variable domain in full, with the rest retrieved from reference TRBV2 and TRBJ1-4, is EPEVTQTPSHQVTQMGQEVILRCVPISNHLYFYWYRQILGQKVEFLVSFYNNEISEKSEIFDDQFSVERPDGSNFTLKIRSTKLEDSAMYFCASSEDGATNEKLFFGSGTQLSVL.

The chain uses TRBV6-1 and TRBJ2-7; TRBD2 matches at 14 bases. Germline values: CDR1 MNHNS, CDR2 SASEGT. Trimming removed 6 bases from V and 3 bases from J; junction bases left unmatched: 4. The CDR3 is 15 residues long. As DNA, the CDR3 is TGTGCCAGCAGAGAGGGGACTAGCGGGAGCTACGAGCAGTACTTC. Protein product: CASREGTSGSYEQYF.

This clone was observed a single time. This rearrangement joins TRBV2 to TRBJ2-1; D might be TRBD2 (5 bases). From germline, CDR1 is SNHLY and CDR2 FYNNEI. V lost 5 bases to trimming and J lost 1 base, with 12 bases between them. This CDR3 spans 15 amino acids. The CDR3 bases are TGTGCCAGCAGTTATCCGAGGGCATCCTACAATGAGCAGTTCTTC. The encoded protein is CASSYPRASYNEQFF.